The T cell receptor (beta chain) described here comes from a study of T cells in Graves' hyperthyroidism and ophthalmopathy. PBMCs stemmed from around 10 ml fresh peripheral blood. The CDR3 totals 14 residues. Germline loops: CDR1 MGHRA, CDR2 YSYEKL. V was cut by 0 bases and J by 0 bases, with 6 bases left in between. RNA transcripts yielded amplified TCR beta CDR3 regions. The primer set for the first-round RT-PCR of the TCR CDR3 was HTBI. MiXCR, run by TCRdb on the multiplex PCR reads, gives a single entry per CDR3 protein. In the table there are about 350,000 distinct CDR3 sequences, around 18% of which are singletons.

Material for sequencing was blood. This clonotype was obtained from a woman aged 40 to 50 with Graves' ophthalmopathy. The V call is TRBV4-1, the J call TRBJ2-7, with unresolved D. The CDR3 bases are TGCGCCAGCAGCCAAGATCCTAGCTCCTACGAGCAGTACTTC. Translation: CASSQDPSSYEQYF.